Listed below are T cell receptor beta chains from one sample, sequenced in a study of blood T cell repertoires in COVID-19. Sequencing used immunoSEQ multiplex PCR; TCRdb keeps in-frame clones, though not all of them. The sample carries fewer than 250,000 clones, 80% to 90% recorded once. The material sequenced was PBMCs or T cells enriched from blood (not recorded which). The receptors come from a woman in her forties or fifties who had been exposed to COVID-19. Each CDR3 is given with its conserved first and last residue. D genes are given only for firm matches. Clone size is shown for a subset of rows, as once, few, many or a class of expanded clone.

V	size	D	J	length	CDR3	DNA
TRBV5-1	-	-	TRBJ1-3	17	CASSLGLGSLSGNTIYF	TGCGCCAGCAGCTTGGGGCTAGGCAGCCTCTCTGGAAACACCATATATTTT
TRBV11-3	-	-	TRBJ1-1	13	CASSAGRTAEAFF	TGTGCCAGCAGCGCGGGACGGACGGCTGAAGCTTTCTTT
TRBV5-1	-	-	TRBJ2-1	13	CASSFDSLNEQFF	TGCGCCAGCAGCTTTGACTCGCTCAATGAGCAGTTCTTC
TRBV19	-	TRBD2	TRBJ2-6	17	CASCSWTSLSGANVLTF	TGTGCCAGTTGTTCGTGGACTAGTCTTTCTGGGGCCAACGTCCTGACTTTC
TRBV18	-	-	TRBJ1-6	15	CASSPLGRQNSPLHF	TGTGCCAGCTCACCACTTGGCAGACAGAATTCACCCCTCCACTTT
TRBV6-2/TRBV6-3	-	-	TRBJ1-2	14	CASSSTGMNYGYTF	TGTGCCAGCAGCTCTACAGGGATGAACTATGGCTACACCTTC
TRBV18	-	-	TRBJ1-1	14	CASSPQQKNTEAFF	TGTGCCAGCTCACCACAACAGAAGAACACTGAAGCTTTCTTT
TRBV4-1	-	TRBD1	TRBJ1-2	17	CASSQGTGDQSTYGYTF	TGCGCCAGCAGCCAGGGGACAGGGGACCAGAGCACCTATGGCTACACCTTC
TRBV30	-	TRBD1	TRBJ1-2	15	CAWGDRGLVSGGYTF	TGTGCCTGGGGGGACAGGGGACTGGTTTCGGGAGGCTACACCTTC
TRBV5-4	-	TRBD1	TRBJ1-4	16	CASSQGGGQGFEKLFF	TGTGCCAGCAGCCAGGGTGGGGGACAGGGATTTGAAAAACTGTTTTTT
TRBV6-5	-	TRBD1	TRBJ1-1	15	CASSYRRTGNAEAFF	TGTGCCAGCAGTTACCGACGGACAGGGAACGCTGAAGCTTTCTTT
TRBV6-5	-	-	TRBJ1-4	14	CASGTPGANEKLFF	TGTGCCAGCGGGACGCCGGGGGCTAATGAAAAACTGTTTTTT
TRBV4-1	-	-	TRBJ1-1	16	CASSQDRRSGNTEAFF	TGCGCCAGCAGCCAAGATAGGAGGTCGGGGAACACTGAAGCTTTCTTT
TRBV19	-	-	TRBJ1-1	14	CASSLRGRHTEAFF	TGTGCCAGTAGTTTGCGGGGCAGACACACTGAAGCTTTCTTT
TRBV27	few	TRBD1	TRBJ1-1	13	CASSSQGQGEAFF	TGTGCCAGCAGTTCCCAGGGACAGGGTGAAGCTTTCTTT
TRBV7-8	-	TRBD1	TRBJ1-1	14	CASSSTGVYTEAFF	TGTGCCAGCAGCTCCACAGGGGTATACACTGAAGCTTTCTTT
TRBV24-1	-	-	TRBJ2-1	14	CATSPSSSYNEQFF	TGTGCCACCAGTCCATCTAGCTCCTACAATGAGCAGTTCTTC
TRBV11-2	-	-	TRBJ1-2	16	CASSPINNRQPGGYTF	TGTGCCAGCAGCCCCATAAATAACCGCCAACCGGGAGGCTACACCTTC
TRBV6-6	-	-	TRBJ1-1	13	CAIRAGFNTEAFF	TGTGCCATCAGAGCAGGATTCAACACTGAAGCTTTCTTT
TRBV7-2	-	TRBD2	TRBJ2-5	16	CASSPGLAGGQETQYF	TGTGCCAGCAGCCCAGGACTAGCGGGGGGTCAAGAGACCCAGTACTTC
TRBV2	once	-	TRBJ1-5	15	CASSERSGYNQPQHF	TGTGCCAGCAGTGAAAGGTCAGGGTACAATCAGCCCCAGCATTTT
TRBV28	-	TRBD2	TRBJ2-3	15	CASSLPLAGPHTQYF	TGTGCCAGCAGTTTACCCCTAGCGGGGCCCCATACGCAGTATTTT
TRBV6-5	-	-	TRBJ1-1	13	CASGRDTLTEAFF	TGTGCCAGCGGCCGGGACACGCTAACTGAAGCTTTCTTT
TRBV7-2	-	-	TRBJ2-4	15	CASSPQHSGKNIQYF	TGTGCCAGCAGCCCCCAGCATTCAGGCAAAAACATTCAGTACTTC
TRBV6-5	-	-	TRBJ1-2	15	CASHRGGAQGYGYTF	TGTGCCAGCCACCGCGGGGGGGCACAGGGCTATGGCTACACCTTC
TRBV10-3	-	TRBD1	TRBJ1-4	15	CAISDSGQGNEKLFF	TGTGCCATCAGTGACTCGGGACAGGGTAATGAAAAACTGTTTTTT
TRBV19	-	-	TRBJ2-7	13	CASSPPDSREQYF	TGTGCCAGTAGTCCTCCCGACAGCCGCGAGCAGTACTTC
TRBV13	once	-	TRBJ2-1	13	CASSSQLGNEQFF	TGTGCCAGCAGCTCACAACTAGGCAATGAGCAGTTCTTC
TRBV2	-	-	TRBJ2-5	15	CASSESLYPGETQYF	TGTGCCAGCAGTGAAAGCCTCTACCCAGGAGAGACCCAGTACTTC
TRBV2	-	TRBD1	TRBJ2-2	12	CASSRDSWELFF	TGTGCCAGCAGCCGGGACAGTTGGGAGCTGTTTTTT
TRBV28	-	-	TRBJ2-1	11	CASSFNNEQFF	TGTGCCAGCAGTTTTAACAATGAGCAGTTCTTC
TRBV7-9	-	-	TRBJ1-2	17	CASSFEALGASGYGYTF	TGTGCCAGCAGCTTTGAAGCTTTGGGGGCCTCGGGGTATGGCTACACCTTC
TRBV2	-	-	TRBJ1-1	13	CASKGGLNTEAFF	TGTGCCAGCAAAGGGGGACTGAACACTGAAGCTTTCTTT